This T cell receptor (beta chain) derives from a study of identical twins. MiXCR, run by TCRdb on the 5' RACE reads, gives a single entry per CDR3 protein. The sample lists about 240,000 distinct CDR3 sequences, approximately 7.9% seen once, with under 6.5% in the top ten. Germline V lookup: CDR1 SNHLY, CDR2 FYNNEI. V lost 2 bases to trimming and J lost 8 bases; unmatched junction nucleotides: 11. This CDR3 spans 18 amino acids. The sample was also reused in another study, on yellow fever vaccine responses in identical twins.

The source is a woman aged 18-30 years in good health. Input material: CD8+ T cells sorted from blood. The chain joins TRBV2 to TRBJ2-1, with 14 bases lining up with TRBD2. The CDR3 DNA sequence: TGTGCCAGCAGTGAAAATATCGGGACTAGCGGGAGTGGGGATGAGCAGTTCTTC. Residues: CASSENIGTSGSGDEQFF.